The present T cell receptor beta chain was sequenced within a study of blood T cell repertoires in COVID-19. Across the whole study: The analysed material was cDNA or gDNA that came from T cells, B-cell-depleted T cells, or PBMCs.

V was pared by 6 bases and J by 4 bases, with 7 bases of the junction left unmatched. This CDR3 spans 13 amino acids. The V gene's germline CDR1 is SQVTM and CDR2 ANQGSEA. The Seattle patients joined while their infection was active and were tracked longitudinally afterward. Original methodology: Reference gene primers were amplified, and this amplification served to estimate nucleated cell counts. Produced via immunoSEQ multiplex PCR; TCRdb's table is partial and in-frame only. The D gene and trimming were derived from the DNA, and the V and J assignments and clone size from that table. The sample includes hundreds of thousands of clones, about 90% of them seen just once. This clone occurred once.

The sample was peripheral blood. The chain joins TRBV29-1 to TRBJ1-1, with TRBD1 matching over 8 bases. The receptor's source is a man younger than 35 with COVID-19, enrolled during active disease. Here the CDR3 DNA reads TGCAGCGTACAGGACAGGGTGGCCACTGAAGCTTTCTTT. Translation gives CSVQDRVATEAFF.